Below, 32 T cell receptor beta chains from the same sample are listed, as sequenced in a study of CD8 T cells in ankylosing spondylitis. Overall study results and limits: Several highly homologous variants made up a TCR beta motif, and this motif appeared characteristic of ankylosing spondylitis blood.

TCRdb redid the calling of the 5' RACE reads with MiXCR, one entry per CDR3 protein. The sample has 450,000 or so distinct CDR3 sequences, more than 25% seen once. Their antigens remain unidentified. Sequencing was performed on blood, either unsorted or a sorted T cell fraction (not recorded which). These receptors originate from a male donor with ankylosing spondylitis.

This clonotype occurred a few times. The V call is TRBV7-2, the J call TRBJ1-2; a weak D match, TRBD1 (5 bases). Trimming removed 2 bases from V and 6 bases from J, with 16 bases in between. Looked up from germline, CDR1 is SGHTA and CDR2 is FQGNSA. The CDR3 contains 15 residues. In DNA, the CDR3 is TGTGCCAGCAGCTTAAGCCCAGGGCAGATAGATGGCTACACCTTC. As protein: CASSLSPGQIDGYTF.

This clonotype was seen a handful of times. CDR3 coding DNA: TGTGCCAGCAGTGTCCCTAGCCGGGAGTTTAACTCCTACGAGCAGTACTTC. Translating it yields CASSVPSREFNSYEQYF. V gene TRBV28 combines with J gene TRBJ2-7; D might be TRBD2 (6 bases). The length of the CDR3 is 17 residues. V lost 5 bases and J lost 0, with 20 bases in between. From germline, CDR1 is MDHEN and CDR2 SYDVKM.

This clonotype was counted at least ten times. The V and J genes are TRBV12-3 or TRBV12-4 and TRBJ1-3; no clear D. The CDR3 covers 13 residues. With 10 bases removed from V and 4 bases from J, the gap between germline ends came to 14 bases. As DNA, the CDR3 is TGTGCCACCGGGATCCCGGGGGGAAACACCATATATTTT. This gives the protein CATGIPGGNTIYF.

This clonotype was seen only a few times. This chain uses TRBV20-1 with TRBJ2-3, with D perhaps matching TRBD1 (5 bases). V lost 6 bases to trimming and J lost 0 bases, with 16 bases between them. The CDR3 is 15 residues long. Germline assignment: CDR1 DFQATT and CDR2 SNEGSKA (reference sequence). This CDR3 is CSAQRRQSSTDTQYF. CDR3 bases: TGCAGTGCCCAAAGGCGACAGTCTAGCACAGATACGCAGTATTTT.

The V call is TRBV7-9, the J call TRBJ1-1; D gene ambiguous. The CDR3 consists of 12 residues. From germline, CDR1 is SEHNR and CDR2 FQNEAQ (reference sequence). Between the trimmed V and J ends, which lost 7 bases and 3 bases, there was a span of 9 bases. CDR3 coding DNA: TGTGCCAGCAATCAGGTGTACACTGAAGCTTTCTTT. Its protein product is CASNQVYTEAFF.

V is TRBV9 and J is TRBJ2-5; tentative D call: TRBD2 (6 bases). V was shortened by 0 bases and J by 4 bases, with 19 bases between the two germline ends. This CDR3 has 17 amino acids. Germline V lookup: CDR1 SGDLS, CDR2 YYNGEE. DNA for the CDR3: TGTGCCAGCAGCGTAGGGATATTACGGGAGCCGGGAGAGACCCAGTACTTC. Protein sequence: CASSVGILREPGETQYF.

This clonotype was picked up a small number of times. The V gene is TRBV5-1, the J gene TRBJ1-4; the D is unclear. The CDR3 spans 14 residues. Germline CDR1 is SGHRS and CDR2 is YFSETQ. V lost 3 bases and J 3 bases, leaving 9 bases between the germline ends. In DNA form, the CDR3 reads TGCGCCAGCAGCTCCGGGGTGTCTAATGAAAAACTGTTTTTT. Its translation is CASSSGVSNEKLFF.

V is TRBV5-1 and J is TRBJ2-3, with 9 bases fitting TRBD1. Germline values: CDR1 SGHRS, CDR2 YFSETQ. The CDR3 spans 15 residues. With V trimmed by 4 bases and J by 0 bases, 3 bases remained unmatched. In nucleotides, the CDR3 is TGCGCCAGCAGCGGGGGACAGGGCAGCACAGATACGCAGTATTTT. Amino acid sequence: CASSGGQGSTDTQYF.

This clonotype was counted a few times. The gene calls are TRBV11-2 and TRBJ2-7; 8 bases are shared with TRBD1. The CDR3 sequence is 16 residues long. Germline V CDR1 and CDR2: SGHAT, FQNNGV. V lost 4 bases to trimming and J lost 2 bases; unmatched junction nucleotides: 10. The CDR3 reads CASSSPTDRVTYEQYF. The CDR3 nucleotides read TGTGCCAGCAGCTCGCCCACGGACAGGGTTACCTACGAGCAGTACTTC.

V is TRBV10-3 and J is TRBJ1-4; D call uncertain. Germline V gene lookup returns CDR1 ENHRY and CDR2 SYGVKD. The CDR3 sequence is 13 residues long. The V gene lost 0 bases and the J gene lost 6 bases, with 5 bases spanning the gap. The CDR3 loop is CAISESEDEKLFF. The CDR3 DNA is TGTGCCATCAGTGAGTCGGAGGATGAAAAACTGTTTTTT.

This chain links TRBV19 with TRBJ2-5, with 12 bases identical to TRBD1. Germline CDR1 LNHDA, CDR2 SQIVND (reference sequence). The CDR3 contains 16 residues. After removal of 5 bases from V and 5 bases from J, the junction contained 9 bases not matched to a gene. The CDR3 region has the DNA TGTGCCAGTAGTGTCGGAGGGACAGGGGGCGCGGAGACCCAGTACTTC. This encodes CASSVGGTGGAETQYF.

This chain joins TRBV18 and TRBJ2-7, with D perhaps given as TRBD1 or TRBD2 (5 bases each). Germline assignment: CDR1 KGHSH and CDR2 LQKENI. CDR3 length: 14 residues. V was pared by 0 bases and J by 7 bases, with 13 bases between. In nucleotides, the CDR3 is TGTGCCAGCTCACCACCAGGTCGTGGGGGAGAGCAGTACGTC. It translates to CASSPPGRGGEQYV.

There are a few counts of this clonotype. The chain recombines TRBV20-1 with TRBJ2-1, with 7 bases lining up with TRBD2. The CDR3 runs 14 residues. J was trimmed by 6 bases and V by 6 bases; bases with no gene match: 11. Germline-derived CDR1 and CDR2 are DFQATT and SNEGSKA (reference sequence). This CDR3 is CSARGGSGGNEQFF. The CDR3 nucleotides are TGCAGTGCAAGGGGAGGGTCGGGGGGCAATGAGCAGTTCTTC.

The rearrangement joins TRBV23-1 to TRBJ2-3; no clear D gene. TRBV23-1 is filed as an ORF, its function uncertain. The CDR3 has 17 amino acids. V lost 2 bases and J lost 0, with 15 bases in between. CDR3 in amino acids: CASSQEPQYSSTDTQYF. For the CDR3, the DNA is TGCGCCAGCAGTCAAGAACCACAGTATTCTAGCACAGATACGCAGTATTTT.

This clonotype was detected a few times. This chain uses TRBV3-1 with TRBJ1-5; D is possibly TRBD1 (5 bases). V shed 4 bases and J shed 4 bases, with 14 bases lying between them. The length of the CDR3 is 15 residues. CDR1 is LGHDT, CDR2 YNNKEL, per germline (reference sequence). The CDR3 loop reads CASSPGEGGNQPQHF. CDR3 nucleotides: TGTGCCAGCAGCCCGGGGGAGGGAGGGAATCAGCCCCAGCATTTT.

The gene calls are TRBV20-1 and TRBJ1-1, with D possibly TRBD1 on 5 matching bases. This CDR3 spans 13 amino acids. CDR1 and CDR2 from the germline V gene are DFQATT and SNEGSKA (reference sequence). Trimming stripped 0 bases from V and 8 bases from J, with 13 bases between. CDR3 in amino acids: CSARDRISGEAFF. For the CDR3, the DNA is TGCAGTGCTAGAGATCGAATCTCAGGGGAAGCTTTCTTT.

This clonotype was observed a few times. The CDR3 DNA sequence: TGTGCCAGTAGTGTACTAGCGGACCAAGAGACCCAGTACTTC. As protein: CASSVLADQETQYF. The rearrangement joins TRBV19 to TRBJ2-5; TRBD2 aligns across 8 bases. J was trimmed by 0 bases and V by 5 bases; bases with no gene match: 2. The CDR3 length is 14 residues. The V gene's germline CDR1 is LNHDA and CDR2 SQIVND (reference sequence).

The table lists this clonotype with a count of one. DNA for the CDR3: TGTGCCAGCAGTTTGAGGGAACAAGAGACCCAGTACTTC. Protein sequence: CASSLREQETQYF. The chain recombines TRBV27 with TRBJ2-5, with TRBD2 as a possible D gene (5 bases). The CDR3 is 13 amino acids. The germline V and J ends were trimmed by 3 bases and 2 bases, with 7 bases remaining between them. Germline assignment: CDR1 MNHEY and CDR2 SMNVEV (reference sequence).

This clonotype was seen more than once but under ten times. The rearrangement joins TRBV20-1 to TRBJ2-7; D is uncertain. Germline V gene data show CDR1 as DFQATT and CDR2 as SNEGSKA (reference sequence). V was cut by 4 bases and J by 2 bases, with 6 bases left in between. This CDR3 contains 11 residues. This CDR3 is CSAKDPYEQYF. The CDR3 coding sequence is TGCAGTGCTAAGGACCCCTACGAGCAGTACTTC.

The rearrangement uses TRBV29-1 and TRBJ1-3, with 9 nucleotides matching TRBD1. The V gene's germline CDR1 is SQVTM and CDR2 ANQGSEA. The CDR3 runs 15 residues. V dropped 6 bases and J dropped 4; count of bases not matched to a gene: 10. This chain's CDR3 is CSVSPGTGLGNTIYF. CDR3 nucleotide sequence: TGCAGCGTCAGTCCCGGGACAGGGTTAGGAAACACCATATATTTT.

The genes are TRBV20-1 and TRBJ2-1; the D call may be TRBD1 or TRBD2 (5 bases each). This CDR3 has 16 amino acids. Between the trimmed V and J ends, which lost 1 base and 4 bases, there was a span of 17 bases. Germline CDR1 reads DFQATT; CDR2 reads SNEGSKA (reference sequence). DNA of the CDR3: TGCAGTGCTAGAGCCTTCCCCCAGCGGACATACAATGAGCAGTTCTTC. Amino acid sequence: CSARAFPQRTYNEQFF.

In DNA, the CDR3 is TGCAGTGCTAGAGCCCCTCGACAGCGGGGGGGGAATGAGCAGTTCTTC. Its translation: CSARAPRQRGGNEQFF. V gene TRBV20-1 combines with J gene TRBJ2-1; 10 bases are a match to TRBD2. Germline V gene lookup returns CDR1 DFQATT and CDR2 SNEGSKA (reference sequence). This CDR3 has 16 amino acids. V trimming: 1 base; J trimming: 7 bases; junction bases outside the gene matches: 10.

In this sample, this clonotype turned up a few times. The chain employs TRBV24-1 and TRBJ2-3; maybe TRBD2 (6 bases). This CDR3 has 15 residues. Trimming shortened V by 1 base and J by 2 bases, and 9 bases separated the two germline ends. Per germline, CDR1 KGHDR and CDR2 SFDVKD. CDR3 sequence (DNA): TGTGCCACCAGTGATTTCGGGGGAGTCACAGATACGCAGTATTTT. Protein sequence: CATSDFGGVTDTQYF.

This sequence joins TRBV4-2 and TRBJ1-1; the match to TRBD1 covers 7 bases. V lost 1 base to trimming and J lost 6 bases; unmatched junction nucleotides: 17. Germline V gene data show CDR1 as LGHNA and CDR2 as YNFKEQ. The CDR3 is made up of 18 amino acids. CDR3 DNA: TGTGCCAGCAGCCAAGTCTCCGCCGGGACAGTGCTTTATCCTGAAGCTTTCTTT. It codes for CASSQVSAGTVLYPEAFF.

The V call is TRBV18, the J call TRBJ1-1; no clear D. Per the germline V gene, CDR1 is KGHSH and CDR2 is LQKENI. This CDR3 is 11 amino acids long. Trimming cost V 5 bases and J 6 bases, with 7 bases left between them. Here the CDR3 reads CASSSGAEAFF. CDR3 in DNA: TGTGCCAGCTCATCCGGGGCTGAAGCTTTCTTT.

This clonotype has only a few counts. This chain links TRBV7-2 with TRBJ2-3; D is undetermined. Trimming pared 2 bases from V and 10 bases from J, leaving 10 bases between. Per germline, CDR1 SGHTA and CDR2 FQGNSA. The CDR3 totals 12 residues. CDR3 region: CASSLSEWAQYF. The CDR3 region has the DNA TGTGCCAGCAGCTTATCGGAATGGGCGCAGTATTTT.

This clonotype was recorded a few times. The CDR3 DNA sequence: TGCAGTGCCCCCCTGCGGTATCGGCCCTACAATGAGCAGTTCTTC. Protein: CSAPLRYRPYNEQFF. This chain uses TRBV20-1 with TRBJ2-1; D not certain. V was clipped by 6 bases and J by 2 bases, with 17 bases between them. The CDR3 totals 15 residues. Germline CDR1 DFQATT, CDR2 SNEGSKA (reference sequence).

This clonotype was seen repeatedly, ten times or more. This chain joins TRBV5-1 and TRBJ1-6, with D unclear. The CDR3 has 12 residues. CDR1 is SGHRS and CDR2 is YFSETQ in the germline V gene. With 0 bases removed from V and 7 bases from J, the gap between germline ends came to 2 bases. CDR3 loop: CASSLENSPLHF. The CDR3 region has the DNA TGCGCCAGCAGCTTGGAGAATTCACCCCTCCACTTT.

The CDR3 nucleotides are TGTGCCAGCAGCCAGGAATTCGACAGGGGCCATGAGCAGTTCTTC. Translation: CASSQEFDRGHEQFF. This chain joins TRBV4-2 and TRBJ2-1; TRBD1 aligns across 8 bases. In germline, CDR1 is LGHNA, CDR2 YNFKEQ. Losses at the gene ends were 3 bases for V and 8 bases for J; bases not matched to a gene: 9. The CDR3 has 15 residues.

This rearrangement joins TRBV29-1 to TRBJ2-2; D is undetermined. The CDR3 is 11 amino acids. Deletions cut 3 bases from V and 6 bases from J, with 5 bases between. Germline CDR1 and CDR2: SQVTM and ANQGSEA. CDR3 in DNA: TGCAGCGTTGAGGTCGCCGGGGAGCTGTTTTTT. The encoded protein is CSVEVAGELFF.

This clonotype has a handful of counts. The gene calls are TRBV7-2 and TRBJ2-5; 8 bases line up with TRBD1. Germline assignment: CDR1 SGHTA and CDR2 FQGNSA. Unmatched junction bases numbered 6, after V lost 5 bases and J lost 4 bases. The CDR3 loop spans 14 amino acids. CDR3: CASSEDRVGETQYF. The CDR3 nucleotides are TGTGCCAGCAGCGAGGACAGGGTAGGAGAGACCCAGTACTTC.

J is TRBJ2-1 and V is TRBV11-2, with D possibly matching TRBD2 (6 bases). V was shortened by 1 base and J by 7 bases, with 17 bases between the two germline ends. The CDR3 totals 16 residues. Per the germline V gene, CDR1 is SGHAT and CDR2 is FQNNGV. CDR3 protein: CASSLVVGTEFNEQFF. Written as DNA, the CDR3 is TGTGCCAGCAGCTTAGTAGTTGGGACTGAGTTTAATGAGCAGTTCTTC.